This entry lists 29 T cell receptor beta chains sequenced from one sample in a study of blood T cell repertoires in COVID-19. The table came from immunoSEQ multiplex PCR; TCRdb's copy has only in-frame clones and leaves some out. The profile covers 130,000 or so clones, with roughly 81% appearing a single time and roughly 13% taken by the ten largest. Specimen: peripheral blood. These TCRs come from a human donor in a cohort sampled during active COVID-19.

The rearrangement uses TRBV19 and TRBJ1-1; D call uncertain. This CDR3 is built from 14 residues. Per germline, CDR1 LNHDA and CDR2 SQIVND (reference sequence). V lost 7 bases, J lost 3 bases, and 15 bases lay in between. CDR3 DNA sequence: TGTGCCAGTATAGAAAGAGGAAGGTACACTGAAGCTTTCTTT. It encodes CASIERGRYTEAFF.

The chain recombines TRBV6-5 with TRBJ1-2, with D unclear. Looked up from germline, CDR1 is MNHEY and CDR2 is SVGAGI. CDR3 length: 16 residues. The V gene lost 0 bases and the J gene lost 8 bases, with 19 bases spanning the gap. CDR3: CASSYSSPRAAGGYTF. The DNA for the CDR3 is TGTGCCAGCAGTTACTCGAGCCCGAGGGCAGCCGGGGGCTACACCTTC.

The gene calls are TRBV19 and TRBJ1-3; 10 nucleotides agree with TRBD1. Germline assignment: CDR1 LNHDA and CDR2 SQIVND (reference sequence). This CDR3 has 13 residues. V was pared by 6 bases and J by 6 bases, with 2 bases of the junction left unmatched. CDR3 region: CASRTGGENTIYF. The CDR3 DNA is TGTGCCAGTAGGACAGGGGGCGAAAACACCATATATTTT.

The chain links TRBV19 to TRBJ2-7, with TRBD2 identical over 8 bases. Germline trimming cut 6 bases from V and 4 bases from J; bases unmatched to any gene: 8. The CDR3 has 14 amino acids. Germline assignment: CDR1 LNHDA and CDR2 SQIVND (reference sequence). CDR3 amino acids: CASSPGLEEYEQYF. CDR3 bases: TGTGCCAGTAGCCCGGGACTAGAGGAATACGAGCAGTACTTC.

V and J are TRBV9 and TRBJ1-4, with 9 positions matching TRBD1. This CDR3 comprises 14 residues. V lost 4 bases, J lost 6 bases, and 4 bases stayed unmatched. CDR1 is SGDLS and CDR2 is YYNGEE in the germline V gene. CDR3 residues: CASSPGTGYEKLFF. CDR3 nucleotides: TGTGCCAGCAGCCCCGGGACAGGGTATGAAAAACTGTTTTTT.

This clone has only a few counts. The rearrangement links TRBV2 to TRBJ1-2; TRBD1 agrees at 9 bases. The V and J ends lost 6 bases and 6 bases, in that order; junction bases with no gene match: 5. This CDR3 region has 13 residues. Germline V CDR1 and CDR2: SNHLY, FYNNEI. The CDR3 sequence is CASSTGTGNGYTF. CDR3 DNA sequence: TGTGCCAGCAGCACCGGGACAGGGAATGGCTACACCTTC. The full variable domain, completed using reference TRBV2 and TRBJ1-2, is EPEVTQTPSHQVTQMGQEVILRCVPISNHLYFYWYRQILGQKVEFLVSFYNNEISEKSEIFDDQFSVERPDGSNFTLKIRSTKLEDSAMYFCASSTGTGNGYTFGSGTRLTVV.

The V gene is TRBV29-1, the J gene TRBJ2-3; perhaps TRBD2 as D (6 bases). Looked up from germline, CDR1 is SQVTM and CDR2 is ANQGSEA. V lost 6 bases to trimming and J lost 0 bases, with 22 bases between them. This CDR3 has 17 residues. For the CDR3, the DNA is TGCAGCGTCCCCCCTCTCGGTAGCGGACCTAGCACAGATACGCAGTATTTT. Its translation is CSVPPLGSGPSTDTQYF.

The chain recombines TRBV6-5 with TRBJ2-7, with D possibly being TRBD1 (6 bases). V was shortened by 2 bases and J by 5 bases, with 19 bases between the two germline ends. The germline gives CDR1 MNHEY, CDR2 SVGAGI. The CDR3 has 16 residues. The DNA for the CDR3 is TGTGCCAGCAGTTACGCGCCACCGGGACAAGTAAACGAGCAGTACTTC. Protein sequence: CASSYAPPGQVNEQYF.

J is TRBJ2-2 and V is TRBV4-1; TRBD1 matches 8 bases. Germline trimming cut 4 bases from V and 5 bases from J; bases unmatched to any gene: 12. Germline lookup yields CDR1 MGHRA and CDR2 YSYEKL. CDR3 length: 17 residues. The CDR3 is CASSPGQDPEWTGELFF. The CDR3 DNA follows: TGCGCCAGCAGCCCGGGACAGGACCCTGAGTGGACCGGGGAGCTGTTTTTT.

The J gene is TRBJ2-7, the V gene TRBV5-1; 7 bases fit TRBD1. Per the germline V gene, CDR1 is SGHRS and CDR2 is YFSETQ. The CDR3 consists of 14 residues. J lost 6 bases, V lost 0 bases, and 6 bases had no gene match. CDR3 sequence (DNA): TGCGCCAGCAGCTTGGTTGGGACAGACACCGAGCAGTACTTC. It encodes CASSLVGTDTEQYF.

The V and J genes are TRBV19 and TRBJ1-6; 9 bases align to TRBD1. This CDR3 region has 18 residues. The V gene's germline CDR1 is LNHDA and CDR2 SQIVND (reference sequence). V dropped 8 bases and J dropped 7; count of bases not matched to a gene: 18. The CDR3 nucleotides are TGTGCCAGTGGAAGGGGGACAGGGAGCATCGGGGTAAATTCACCCCTCCACTTT. It codes for CASGRGTGSIGVNSPLHF.

By its share, this clone is medium-sized. This chain uses TRBV2 with TRBJ2-5; D remains ambiguous. The germline V gene encodes CDR1 SNHLY and CDR2 FYNNEI. The CDR3 loop spans 14 amino acids. Trimming left V 0 bases short and J 2 bases short, with 7 bases between. CDR3 sequence reads: CASSEATEQETQYF. The CDR3, as DNA: TGTGCCAGCAGTGAAGCAACGGAGCAAGAGACCCAGTACTTC.

This chain connects TRBV5-1 to TRBJ2-1, with D possibly TRBD2 on 6 matching bases. The CDR3 length is 15 residues. The germline V gene has CDR1 SGHRS and CDR2 YFSETQ. V lost 3 bases, J lost 1 base, and 11 bases lay in between. CDR3 nucleotide sequence: TGCGCCAGCAGCTCGGGGGTTAGTTCCTACAATGAGCAGTTCTTC. This gives the protein CASSSGVSSYNEQFF. Using reference TRBV5-1 and TRBJ2-1 for the parts outside the CDR3, the full variable domain is KAGVTQTPRYLIKTRGQQVTLSCSPISGHRSVSWYQQTPGQGLQFLFEYFSETQRNKGNFPGRFSGRQFSNSRSEMNVSTLELGDSALYLCASSSGVSSYNEQFFGPGTRLTVL.

As concerns this clone: Other DNA sequences from this sample encode an identical CDR3 as well. This chain uses TRBV3-1 (or the pseudogene TRBV3-2) with TRBJ1-5; 7 nucleotides match TRBD1. Germline V gene lookup returns CDR1 LGHDT and CDR2 YNNKEL (reference sequence). Trimming took 3 bases from V and 3 from J; bases not matched to a gene: 5. The CDR3 loop spans 15 amino acids. The chain's CDR3 is CASSQAGQPNQPQHF. In DNA, the CDR3 is TGTGCCAGCAGCCAGGCGGGACAGCCCAATCAGCCCCAGCATTTT.

The J gene is TRBJ2-7, the V gene TRBV6-5; TRBD2 aligns across 13 bases. The trim removed 7 bases at V and 2 bases at J, leaving 5 bases unmatched. Germline CDR1 reads MNHEY; CDR2 reads SVGAGI. The CDR3 runs to 15 residues. The CDR3 sequence: CASTRLAGGAYEQYF. The CDR3 DNA is TGTGCCAGCACTCGACTAGCGGGGGGCGCCTACGAGCAGTACTTC.

This chain links TRBV5-8 with TRBJ1-2; unclear D gene. Germline CDR1 SGHTS, CDR2 YDEGEE. The V end lost 4 bases, the J end lost 1 base, and 8 bases lay between the germline ends. The CDR3 extends over 13 amino acids. The CDR3 sequence: CASSLTHNYGYTF. The CDR3, as DNA: TGTGCCAGCAGCCTGACACATAACTATGGCTACACCTTC.

The rearrangement joins TRBV6-5 to TRBJ2-7, with TRBD1 identical over 9 bases. CDR3 length equals 15 residues. The ends lost 10 bases at V and 2 bases at J; junction bases unmatched: 12. Per germline, CDR1 MNHEY and CDR2 SVGAGI. The CDR3 region has the DNA TGTGCCACCCGTCCGCGACAGGGGGTGACCTACGAGCAGTACTTC. Encoded protein: CATRPRQGVTYEQYF.

This clone was found a few times. The chain is built from TRBV6-5 and TRBJ2-7; D gene uncertain. V was clipped by 4 bases and J by 3 bases, with 4 bases between them. The CDR3 has 11 amino acids. Per the germline V gene, CDR1 is MNHEY and CDR2 is SVGAGI. The CDR3 nucleotides read TGTGCCAGCAGTTCCCTCTACGAGCAGTACTTC. Its protein is CASSSLYEQYF.

The J gene is TRBJ2-1, the V gene TRBV4-2; the match to TRBD2 covers 8 bases. Trimming removed 4 bases from V and 6 bases from J; junction bases left unmatched: 2. The CDR3 runs 13 residues. The germline CDR1 and CDR2 sequences are LGHNA and YNFKEQ. This CDR3 reads CASSLGLANEQFF. The CDR3 DNA reads TGTGCCAGCAGCCTTGGACTAGCCAATGAGCAGTTCTTC.

The gene calls are TRBV19 and TRBJ2-7; 7 positions match TRBD1. The CDR3 extends over 15 amino acids. V lost 3 bases and J lost 4; bases outside the gene matches: 9. Germline values: CDR1 LNHDA, CDR2 SQIVND (reference sequence). The chain's CDR3 is CASSIQTGVFYEQYF. The CDR3 DNA is TGTGCCAGTAGTATTCAAACAGGGGTTTTTTACGAGCAGTACTTC.

The chain links TRBV10-1 to TRBJ2-3, with 8 positions matching TRBD2. Germline V gene data show CDR1 as WNHNN and CDR2 as SYGVQD (reference sequence). This CDR3 region has 14 residues. The V gene end was trimmed by 8 bases and the J gene end by 2 bases; junction bases not matched to a gene: 6. CDR3 nucleotide sequence: TGCGCCAGCCTCGAGCGGGGGACCACAGATACGCAGTATTTT. Residues: CASLERGTTDTQYF.

The J gene is TRBJ2-7, the V gene TRBV6-5, with D perhaps TRBD1 (5 bases). The CDR3 is 13 residues long. Per the germline V gene, CDR1 is MNHEY and CDR2 is SVGAGI. The V end was cut by 7 bases, the J end by 2 bases, with 12 bases between. The CDR3 loop reads CASNQGGTYEQYF. The DNA of the CDR3 is TGTGCCAGCAACCAGGGTGGGACCTACGAGCAGTACTTC.

The rearrangement links TRBV5-1 to TRBJ2-3; weak D call: TRBD1 (6 bases). Per germline, CDR1 SGHRS and CDR2 YFSETQ. This CDR3 region has 12 residues. Trimming stripped 7 bases from V and 5 bases from J, with 11 bases between. The CDR3 loop reads CASRQVQDTQYF. The CDR3 nucleotides are TGCGCCAGCCGACAGGTCCAAGATACGCAGTATTTT. The whole variable domain, remainder taken from reference TRBV5-1 and TRBJ2-3, is KAGVTQTPRYLIKTRGQQVTLSCSPISGHRSVSWYQQTPGQGLQFLFEYFSETQRNKGNFPGRFSGRQFSNSRSEMNVSTLELGDSALYLCASRQVQDTQYFGPGTRLTVL.

The chain links TRBV9 to TRBJ2-2, with a tentative D call TRBD1 (5 bases). The CDR3 consists of 15 residues. The ends were cut back, 1 base at V and 0 bases at J, with 7 bases in the middle. CDR1 and CDR2 from the germline V gene are SGDLS and YYNGEE. In nucleotides, the CDR3 is TGTGCCAGCAGCGTATCGACAGCGAACACCGGGGAGCTGTTTTTT. Translating gives CASSVSTANTGELFF. The full variable domain, with the rest looked up from reference TRBV9 and TRBJ2-2, is DSGVTQTPKHLITATGQRVTLRCSPRSGDLSVYWYQQSLDQGLQFLIQYYNGEERAKGNILERFSAQQFPDLHSELNLSSLELGDSALYFCASSVSTANTGELFFGEGSRLTVL.

This sequence joins TRBV30 and TRBJ2-7; 13 bases fit TRBD2. The germline V gene has CDR1 GTSNPN and CDR2 SVGIG (reference sequence). The CDR3 consists of 13 residues. J lost 7 bases, V lost 5 bases, and 5 bases had no gene match. DNA for the CDR3: TGTGCCTGGGCAACGGGACTAGCGGGGGAGCAGTACTTC. Its protein is CAWATGLAGEQYF.

The table lists this clone with a count of one. V and J are TRBV19 and TRBJ1-2, with TRBD1 as a possible D gene (5 bases). Germline lookup yields CDR1 LNHDA and CDR2 SQIVND (reference sequence). The ends were cut back, 9 bases at V and 1 base at J, with 9 bases in the middle. This CDR3 region has 12 residues. The CDR3 bases are TGTGCCAGCGTAGACAGTAACTATGGCTACACCTTC. Its translation is CASVDSNYGYTF.

The gene calls are TRBV28 and TRBJ1-5, with 7 bases that match TRBD1. V shed 8 bases, J shed 5 bases, and the junction held 12 bases outside the gene matches. Germline-derived CDR1 and CDR2 are MDHEN and SYDVKM. CDR3 length: 15 residues. The CDR3 spells CASPKKTGTDQPQHF. The CDR3 region has the DNA TGTGCCAGCCCCAAAAAGACAGGGACCGATCAGCCCCAGCATTTT.

The chain recombines TRBV5-1 with TRBJ2-1, with TRBD1 matching over 8 bases. The V segment lost 6 bases and the J segment 6 bases; nucleotides outside the gene matches: 11. The CDR3 sequence is 15 residues long. CDR1 and CDR2 (germline): SGHRS, YFSETQ. The CDR3 loop is CASTPFGTGSNEQFF. CDR3 sequence (DNA): TGCGCCAGCACCCCCTTTGGGACAGGCTCCAATGAGCAGTTCTTC.

As for this clone: The sample holds other DNA sequences that translate to the same CDR3. V is TRBV5-1 and J is TRBJ2-7, with 8 nucleotides matching TRBD1. The length of the CDR3 is 14 residues. CDR1 and CDR2 from the germline V gene are SGHRS and YFSETQ. After removal of 5 bases from V and 2 bases from J, the junction contained 6 bases not matched to a gene. CDR3 nucleotides: TGCGCCAGCAGTTCCGGGACAGGTGCCTACGAGCAGTACTTC. Translation: CASSSGTGAYEQYF.